Sequencing of this TCR beta chain was carried out in a study of neurological immune-mediated disorders. General study findings and limits: HTLV-1-associated myelopathy showed the most TCR clonal expansion; multiple sclerosis the least, below healthy controls.

Time point specified: technical triplicate 3. Unsorted libraries were prepared from 2 million PBMCs held at -80 C. CDR3 length: 16 amino acids. Between the trimmed V and J ends, which lost 3 bases and 4 bases, there was a span of 18 bases. Per the germline V gene, CDR1 is MNHEY and CDR2 is SVGAGI. As for the cDNA, it was generated by 5'RACE with 10-nucleotide random UMIs. TCRdb passed the 5' RACE reads through MiXCR, listing each CDR3 protein once. Among around 47,000 distinct CDR3 sequences, around a fifth were seen once, and the ten largest hold roughly 4%. There are many counts of this clonotype. Its antigen remains unknown.

The chain uses TRBV6-5 and TRBJ1-1; a weak D match, TRBD1 (5 bases). The sample taken for sequencing was PBMCs. This clonotype originated in a man in his sixties with HTLV-1-associated myelopathy (HAM/TSP). DNA of the CDR3: TGTGCCAGCAGTTATACGGGCTGGGGCGTCGGCACTGAAGCTTTCTTT. Amino acids: CASSYTGWGVGTEAFF.